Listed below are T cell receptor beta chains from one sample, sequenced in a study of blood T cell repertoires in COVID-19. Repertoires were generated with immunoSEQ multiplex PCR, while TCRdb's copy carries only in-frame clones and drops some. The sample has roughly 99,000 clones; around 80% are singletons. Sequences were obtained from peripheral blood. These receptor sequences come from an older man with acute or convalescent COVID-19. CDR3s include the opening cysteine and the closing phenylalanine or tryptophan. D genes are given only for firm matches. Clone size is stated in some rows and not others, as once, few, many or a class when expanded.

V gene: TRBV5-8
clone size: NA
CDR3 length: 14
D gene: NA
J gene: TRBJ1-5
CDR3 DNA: TGTGCCAGCAGCTTGCGGCCCGGGGGACAGCCCCAGCATTTT
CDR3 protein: CASSLRPGGQPQHF

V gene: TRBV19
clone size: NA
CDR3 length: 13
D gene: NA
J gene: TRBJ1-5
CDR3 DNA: TGTGCCAGTAGGGACACCTTAGCAAGGCCCCAGCATTTT
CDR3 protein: CASRDTLARPQHF

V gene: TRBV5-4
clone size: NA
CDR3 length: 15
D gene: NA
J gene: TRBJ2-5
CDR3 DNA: TGTGCCAGCAGCCCAGAGTTGGGAAGCGGTGAGACCCAGTACTTC
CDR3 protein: CASSPELGSGETQYF

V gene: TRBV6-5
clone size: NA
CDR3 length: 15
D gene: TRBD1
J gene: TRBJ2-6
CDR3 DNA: TGTGCCAGCAGTTACGAGGGGGCTAAGGCCAACGTCCTGACTTTC
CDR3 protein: CASSYEGAKANVLTF

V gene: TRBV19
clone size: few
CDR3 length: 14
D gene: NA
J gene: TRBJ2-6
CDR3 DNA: TGTGCCAGTAGTCAGGGGGGAGCACCATCCGTCCTGACTTTC
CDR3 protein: CASSQGGAPSVLTF

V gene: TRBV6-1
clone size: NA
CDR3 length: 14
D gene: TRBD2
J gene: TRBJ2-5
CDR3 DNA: TGTGCCAGCAGTGAAGGCGGGGGGGCTGAGACCCAGTACTTC
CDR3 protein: CASSEGGGAETQYF

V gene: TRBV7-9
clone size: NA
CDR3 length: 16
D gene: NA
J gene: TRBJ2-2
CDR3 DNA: TGTGCCAGCAGCTTAAGAACCCCAGGGTCTCCCGGGGAGCTGTTTTTT
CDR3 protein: CASSLRTPGSPGELFF

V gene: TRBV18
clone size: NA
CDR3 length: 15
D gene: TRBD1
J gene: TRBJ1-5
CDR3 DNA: TGTGCCAGCTCACCCGCGACAGGGGCCAAGCAGCCCCAGCATTTT
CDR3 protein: CASSPATGAKQPQHF

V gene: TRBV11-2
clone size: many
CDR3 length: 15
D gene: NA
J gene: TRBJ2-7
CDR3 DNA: TGTGCCAGCAGGTCCACAGGTAGCAAGACCTACGAGCAGTACTTC
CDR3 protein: CASRSTGSKTYEQYF

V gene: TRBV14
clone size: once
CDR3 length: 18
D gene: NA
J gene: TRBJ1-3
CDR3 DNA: TGTGCCAGCAGCCTCAGCTTTTTCGGGACAAATACTGGAAACACCATATATTTT
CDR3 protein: CASSLSFFGTNTGNTIYF

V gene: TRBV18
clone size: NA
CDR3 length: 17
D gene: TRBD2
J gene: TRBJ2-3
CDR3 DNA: TGTGCCAGCTCACCATTTAGCGGGGGGTATCTCACAGATACGCAGTATTTT
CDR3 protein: CASSPFSGGYLTDTQYF

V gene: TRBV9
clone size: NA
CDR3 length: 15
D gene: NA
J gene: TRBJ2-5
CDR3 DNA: TGTGCCAGCAGCGTAGTCGGGGGGCCCCGGGAGACCCAGTACTTC
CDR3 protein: CASSVVGGPRETQYF

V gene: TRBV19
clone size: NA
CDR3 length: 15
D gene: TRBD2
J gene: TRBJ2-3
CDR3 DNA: TGTGCCAGTAGTACCAGCGGGGGGGGCACAGATACGCAGTATTTT
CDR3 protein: CASSTSGGGTDTQYF

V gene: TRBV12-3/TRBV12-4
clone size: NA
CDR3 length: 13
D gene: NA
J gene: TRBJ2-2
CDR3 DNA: TGTGCCAGCAGAGGGGTCAACACCGGGGAGCTGTTTTTT
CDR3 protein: CASRGVNTGELFF

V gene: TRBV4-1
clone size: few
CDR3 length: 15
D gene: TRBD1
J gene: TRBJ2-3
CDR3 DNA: TGCGCCAGCAGCCAAGTAGGGACAGGGGGAGATACGCAGTATTTT
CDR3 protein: CASSQVGTGGDTQYF

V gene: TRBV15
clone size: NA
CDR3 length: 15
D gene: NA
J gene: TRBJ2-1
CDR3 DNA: TGTGCCACCGCTCCTTCCCGGGGTAGCAACAATGAGCAGTTCTTC
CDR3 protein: CATAPSRGSNNEQFF

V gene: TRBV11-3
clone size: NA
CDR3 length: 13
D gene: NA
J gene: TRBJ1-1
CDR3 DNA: TGTGCCAGCAGCTTCGACAGCGACACTGAAGCTTTCTTT
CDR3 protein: CASSFDSDTEAFF

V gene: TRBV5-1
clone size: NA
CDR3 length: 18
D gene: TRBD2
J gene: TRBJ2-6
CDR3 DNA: TGCGCCAGCAGCTTATTAGCGGGGGGCTCCTCTGGGGCCAACGTCCTGACTTTC
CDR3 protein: CASSLLAGGSSGANVLTF

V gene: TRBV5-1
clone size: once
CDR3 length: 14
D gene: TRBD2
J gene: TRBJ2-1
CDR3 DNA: TGCGCCAGCAAGAGCGGGGGCCAGTACAATGAGCAGTTCTTC
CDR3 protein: CASKSGGQYNEQFF

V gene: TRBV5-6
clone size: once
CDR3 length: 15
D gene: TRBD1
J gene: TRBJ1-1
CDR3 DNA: TGTGCCAGCAGCTTGAGGTTGACAGGGGGCACTGAAGCTTTCTTT
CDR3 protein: CASSLRLTGGTEAFF

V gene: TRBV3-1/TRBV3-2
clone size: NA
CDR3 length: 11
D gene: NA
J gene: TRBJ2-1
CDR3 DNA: TGTGCCAGCAGCCACGTCAATGAGCAGTTCTTC
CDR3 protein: CASSHVNEQFF

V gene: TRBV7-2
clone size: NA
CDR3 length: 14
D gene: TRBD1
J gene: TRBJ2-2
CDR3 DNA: TGTGCCAGCAGGGGACAGGCGAACACCGGGGAGCTGTTTTTT
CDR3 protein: CASRGQANTGELFF

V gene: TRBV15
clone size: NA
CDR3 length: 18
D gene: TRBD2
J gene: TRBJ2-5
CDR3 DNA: TGTGCCACCAGCAGAGATCCCTTTAGCGGGGGGGCTCAAGAGACCCAGTACTTC
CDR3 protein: CATSRDPFSGGAQETQYF

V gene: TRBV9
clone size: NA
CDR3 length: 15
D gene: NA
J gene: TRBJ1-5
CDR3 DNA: TGTGCCAGCAGCGTAGACGGGGGGCGCAATCAGCCCCAGCATTTT
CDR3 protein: CASSVDGGRNQPQHF

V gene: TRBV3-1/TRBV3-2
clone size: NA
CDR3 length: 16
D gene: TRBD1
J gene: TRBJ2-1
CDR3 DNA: TGTGCCAGCAGCCAAGATCTTGGGACAGCCTACAATGAGCAGTTCTTC
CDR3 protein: CASSQDLGTAYNEQFF

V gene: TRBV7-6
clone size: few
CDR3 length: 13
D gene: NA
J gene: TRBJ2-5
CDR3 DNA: TGTGCCAGCAGCTTAGATCGAGTGGAGACCCAGTACTTC
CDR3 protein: CASSLDRVETQYF

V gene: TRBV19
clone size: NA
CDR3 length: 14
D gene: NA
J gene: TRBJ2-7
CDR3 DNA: TGTGCCAGTAGCCCCTGGGGCCTAAATTACGAGCAGTACTTC
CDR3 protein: CASSPWGLNYEQYF

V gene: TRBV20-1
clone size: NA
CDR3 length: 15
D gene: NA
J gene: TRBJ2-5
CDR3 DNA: TGCAGTGCCAGTCGTATGGCAGGGAGGACAGAGACCCAGTACTTC
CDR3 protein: CSASRMAGRTETQYF

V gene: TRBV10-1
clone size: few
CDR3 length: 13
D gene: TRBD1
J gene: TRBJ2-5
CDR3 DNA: TGCGCCAGCACCAGAAGGACAGGAGAGACCCAGTACTTC
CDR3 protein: CASTRRTGETQYF

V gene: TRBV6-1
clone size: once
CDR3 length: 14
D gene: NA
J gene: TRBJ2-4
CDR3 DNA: TGTGCCAGCAGTGAGTGGGCTCGGGGAAACATTCAGTACTTC
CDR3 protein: CASSEWARGNIQYF

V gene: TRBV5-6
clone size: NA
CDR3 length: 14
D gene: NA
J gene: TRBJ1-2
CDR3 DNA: TGTGCCAGCAGCTTTGATCCGGCCCCGCGGGGCTACACCTTC
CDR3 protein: CASSFDPAPRGYTF

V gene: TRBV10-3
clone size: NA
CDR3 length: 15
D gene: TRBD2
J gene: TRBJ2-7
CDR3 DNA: TGTGCCATCAGTCAGACTAGCGGGGGTACCTACGAGCAGTACTTC
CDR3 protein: CAISQTSGGTYEQYF

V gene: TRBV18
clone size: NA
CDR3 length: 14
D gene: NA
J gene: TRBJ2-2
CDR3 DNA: TGTGCCAGCTCACCACCGAGGGGGACCGGGGAGCTGTTTTTT
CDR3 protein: CASSPPRGTGELFF

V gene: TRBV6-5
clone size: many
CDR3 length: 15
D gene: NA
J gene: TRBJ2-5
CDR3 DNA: TGTGCCAGCAGTTACAGGCCAGGCCTTCAAGAGACCCAGTACTTC
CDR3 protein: CASSYRPGLQETQYF

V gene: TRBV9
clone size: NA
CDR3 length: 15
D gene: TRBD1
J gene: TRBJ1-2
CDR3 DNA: TGTGCCAGCAGCGTAGGGGACAGCACTAACTATGGCTACACCTTC
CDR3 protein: CASSVGDSTNYGYTF

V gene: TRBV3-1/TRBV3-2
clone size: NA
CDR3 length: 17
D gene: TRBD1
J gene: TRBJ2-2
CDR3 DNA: TGTGCCAGCAGCCAAGCCCCCACAGGGGTTGTAGCCGGGGAGCTGTTTTTT
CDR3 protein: CASSQAPTGVVAGELFF

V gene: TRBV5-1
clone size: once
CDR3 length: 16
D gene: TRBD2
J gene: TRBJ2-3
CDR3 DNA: TGCGCCAGCAGCTTGTTCGGGGGGACTAGCACAGATACGCAGTATTTT
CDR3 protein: CASSLFGGTSTDTQYF

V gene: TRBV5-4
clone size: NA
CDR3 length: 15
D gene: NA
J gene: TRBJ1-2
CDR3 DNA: TGTGCCAGCAGCTTGGAGGCCTTGAGGGACTATGGCTACACCTTC
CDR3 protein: CASSLEALRDYGYTF

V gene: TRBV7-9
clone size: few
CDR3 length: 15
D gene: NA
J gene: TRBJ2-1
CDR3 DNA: TGTGCCAGCAGCTTCGGAGGGATCCCCTTGTACGAGCAGTTCTTC
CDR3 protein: CASSFGGIPLYEQFF

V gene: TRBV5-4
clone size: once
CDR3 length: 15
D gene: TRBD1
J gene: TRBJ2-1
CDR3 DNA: TGTGCCAGCAGCTTGTCAGGGGGAAGGAACAATGAGCAGTTCTTC
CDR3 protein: CASSLSGGRNNEQFF

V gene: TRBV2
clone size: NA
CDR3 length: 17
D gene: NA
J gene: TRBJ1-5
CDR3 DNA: TGTGCCAGCAGTGACTACAGGGACAAAACGAGCAATCAGCCCCAGCATTTT
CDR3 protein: CASSDYRDKTSNQPQHF

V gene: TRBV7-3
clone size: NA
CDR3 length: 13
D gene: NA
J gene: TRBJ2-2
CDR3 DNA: TGTGCCAGCAGTCCCACGAACACCGGGGAGCTGTTTTTT
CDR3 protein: CASSPTNTGELFF

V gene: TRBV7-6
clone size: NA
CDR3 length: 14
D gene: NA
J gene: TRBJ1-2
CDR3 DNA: TGTGCCAGCAGCCGAAGTTGGGCAGGCTATGGCTACACCTTC
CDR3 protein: CASSRSWAGYGYTF

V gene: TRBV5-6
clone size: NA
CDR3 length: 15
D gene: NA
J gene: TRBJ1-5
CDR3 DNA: TGTGCCAGCAGCTCCGGACACTTTAGCAATCAGCCCCAGCATTTT
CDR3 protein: CASSSGHFSNQPQHF

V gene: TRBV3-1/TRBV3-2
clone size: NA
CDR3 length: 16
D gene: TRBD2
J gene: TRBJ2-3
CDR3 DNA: TGTGCCAGCAGCCAAGATATTAGCGGGCTAACAGATACGCAGTATTTT
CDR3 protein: CASSQDISGLTDTQYF

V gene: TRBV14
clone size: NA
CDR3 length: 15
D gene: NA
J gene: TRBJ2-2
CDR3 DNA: TGTGCCAGCAGCCAAGGCCAGGGTGACACCGGGGAGCTGTTTTTT
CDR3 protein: CASSQGQGDTGELFF

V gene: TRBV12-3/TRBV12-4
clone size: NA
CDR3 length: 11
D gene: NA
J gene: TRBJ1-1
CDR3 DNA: TGTGCCGCCTCAGTGAACACTGAAGCTTTCTTT
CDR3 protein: CAASVNTEAFF

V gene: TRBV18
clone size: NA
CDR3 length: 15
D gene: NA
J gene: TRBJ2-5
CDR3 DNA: TGTGCCAGCTCACCACCGGGGCTCTCCCAAGAGACCCAGTACTTC
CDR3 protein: CASSPPGLSQETQYF

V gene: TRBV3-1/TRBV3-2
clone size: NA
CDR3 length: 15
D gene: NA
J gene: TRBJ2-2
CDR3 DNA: TGTGCCAGCAGCCGCGGGGAGGTAAACACCGGGGAGCTGTTTTTT
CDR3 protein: CASSRGEVNTGELFF

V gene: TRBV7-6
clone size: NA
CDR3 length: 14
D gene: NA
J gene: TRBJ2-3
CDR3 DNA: TGTGCCAGCAGCGCTACGCGGGACGCCAATACGCAGTATTTT
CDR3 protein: CASSATRDANTQYF

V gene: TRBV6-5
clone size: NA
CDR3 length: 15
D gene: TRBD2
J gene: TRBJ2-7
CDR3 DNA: TGTGCCAGCTTTTTCGGGACTAGTGTCTCCTACGAGCAGTACTTC
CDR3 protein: CASFFGTSVSYEQYF

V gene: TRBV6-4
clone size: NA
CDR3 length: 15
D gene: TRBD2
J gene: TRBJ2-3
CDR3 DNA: TGTGCCAGCAGTGATAACGGGGGGGCCAAAGATACGCAGTATTTT
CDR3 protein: CASSDNGGAKDTQYF

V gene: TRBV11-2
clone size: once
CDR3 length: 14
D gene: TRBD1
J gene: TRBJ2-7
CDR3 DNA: TGTGCCAGCAGCCGGGGACAGGCCTCCTACGAGCAGTACTTC
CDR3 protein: CASSRGQASYEQYF

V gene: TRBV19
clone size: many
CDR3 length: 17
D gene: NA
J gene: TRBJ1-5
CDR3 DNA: TGTGCCAGTACCAATCCCCCTCTCCTCTACGGGAATCAGCCCCAGCATTTT
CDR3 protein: CASTNPPLLYGNQPQHF

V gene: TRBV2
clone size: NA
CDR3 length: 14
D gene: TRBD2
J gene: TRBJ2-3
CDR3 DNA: TGTGCCACCTTAGCGGGGCTCTCGGTAGATACGCAGTATTTT
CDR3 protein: CATLAGLSVDTQYF

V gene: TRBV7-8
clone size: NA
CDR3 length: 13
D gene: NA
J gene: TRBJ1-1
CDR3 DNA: TGTGCCAGCAGCTTAAGCATTCTTACTGAAGCTTTCTTT
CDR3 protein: CASSLSILTEAFF

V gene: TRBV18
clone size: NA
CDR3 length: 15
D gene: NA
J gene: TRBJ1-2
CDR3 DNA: TGTGCCAGCTCACCAAGGGCTCCTCCCGAGGGTGGCTACACCTTC
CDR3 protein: CASSPRAPPEGGYTF

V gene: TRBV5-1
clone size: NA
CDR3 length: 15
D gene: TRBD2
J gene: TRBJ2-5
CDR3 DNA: TGCGCCAGCAGCTTAGCGGGGGTGTTCCAAGAGACCCAGTACTTC
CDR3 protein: CASSLAGVFQETQYF

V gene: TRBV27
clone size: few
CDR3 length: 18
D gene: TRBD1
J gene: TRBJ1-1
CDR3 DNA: TGTGCCAGCAGTTCTCAAAGTCCCGGGACAGCGTTGAACACTGAAGCTTTCTTT
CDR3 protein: CASSSQSPGTALNTEAFF